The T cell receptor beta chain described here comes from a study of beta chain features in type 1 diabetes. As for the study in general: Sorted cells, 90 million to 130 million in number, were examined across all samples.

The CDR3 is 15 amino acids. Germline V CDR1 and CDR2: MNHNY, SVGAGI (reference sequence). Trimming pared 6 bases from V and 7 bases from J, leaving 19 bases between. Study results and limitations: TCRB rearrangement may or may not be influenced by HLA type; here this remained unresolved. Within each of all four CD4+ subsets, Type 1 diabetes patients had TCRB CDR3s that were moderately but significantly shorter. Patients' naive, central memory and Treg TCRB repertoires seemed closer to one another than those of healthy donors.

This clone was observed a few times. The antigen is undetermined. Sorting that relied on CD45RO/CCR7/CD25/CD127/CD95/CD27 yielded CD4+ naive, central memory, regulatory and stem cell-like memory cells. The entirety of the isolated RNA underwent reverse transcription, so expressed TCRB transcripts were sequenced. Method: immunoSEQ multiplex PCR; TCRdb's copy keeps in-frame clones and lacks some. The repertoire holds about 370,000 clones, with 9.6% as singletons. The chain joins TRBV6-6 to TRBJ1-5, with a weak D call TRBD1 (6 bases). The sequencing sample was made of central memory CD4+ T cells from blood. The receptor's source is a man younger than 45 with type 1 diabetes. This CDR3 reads CASRQIHREGQPQHF. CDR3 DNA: TGTGCCAGCAGACAAATTCACAGGGAGGGCCAGCCCCAGCATTTT.